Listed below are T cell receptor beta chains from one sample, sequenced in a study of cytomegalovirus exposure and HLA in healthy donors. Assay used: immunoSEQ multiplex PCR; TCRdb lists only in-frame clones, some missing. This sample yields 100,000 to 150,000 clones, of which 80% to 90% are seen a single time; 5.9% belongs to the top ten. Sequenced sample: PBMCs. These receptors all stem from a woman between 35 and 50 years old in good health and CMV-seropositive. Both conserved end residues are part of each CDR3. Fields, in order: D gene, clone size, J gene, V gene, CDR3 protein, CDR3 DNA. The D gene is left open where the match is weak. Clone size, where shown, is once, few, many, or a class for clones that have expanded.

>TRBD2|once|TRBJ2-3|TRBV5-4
CASSLVRGGDTDTQYF
TGTGCCAGCAGCTTGGTTCGGGGGGGCGACACAGATACGCAGTATTTT
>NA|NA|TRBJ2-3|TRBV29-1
CSVGLPGDTQYF
TGCAGCGTTGGACTCCCGGGAGATACGCAGTATTTT
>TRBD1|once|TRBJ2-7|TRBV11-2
CASSASGTVAYEQYF
TGTGCCAGCAGCGCATCCGGGACAGTCGCCTACGAGCAGTACTTC
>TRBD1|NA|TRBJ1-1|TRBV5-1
CASSLDDNRGYTEAFF
TGCGCCAGCAGCTTGGACGATAACAGGGGTTACACTGAAGCTTTCTTT
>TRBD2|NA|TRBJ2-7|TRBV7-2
CASSPGASGFYEQYF
TGTGCCAGCAGCCCAGGTGCTAGCGGATTCTACGAGCAGTACTTC
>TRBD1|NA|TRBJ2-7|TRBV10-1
CASGPGQGGDEQYF
TGCGCCAGCGGACCGGGACAGGGAGGAGACGAGCAGTACTTC
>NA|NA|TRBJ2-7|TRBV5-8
CASSTGQGGREQYF
TGTGCCAGCAGCACTGGACAGGGAGGGCGCGAGCAGTACTTC
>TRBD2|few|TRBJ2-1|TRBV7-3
CASSLRGRGPLGNEQFF
TGTGCCAGCAGCTTAAGGGGGAGGGGACCGCTGGGAAATGAGCAGTTCTTC
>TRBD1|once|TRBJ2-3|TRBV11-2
CASSPRPGTGLDTQYF
TGTGCCAGCAGCCCCCGCCCCGGGACAGGGCTAGATACGCAGTATTTT
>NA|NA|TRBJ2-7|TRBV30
CAWSPSHYEQYF
TGTGCCTGGAGCCCCTCACACTACGAGCAGTACTTC
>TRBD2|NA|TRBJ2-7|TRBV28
CASNLAGHYEQYF
TGTGCCAGCAACCTAGCGGGGCACTACGAGCAGTACTTC
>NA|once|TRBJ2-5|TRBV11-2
CASSLSRGMYQETQYF
TGTGCCAGCAGCTTAAGTAGGGGGATGTACCAAGAGACCCAGTACTTC
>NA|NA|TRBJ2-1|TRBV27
CASSFGGNEQFF
TGTGCCAGCAGTTTTGGGGGGAATGAGCAGTTCTTC
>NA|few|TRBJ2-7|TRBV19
CASSMRDSLYEQYF
TGTGCCAGTAGTATGCGGGACAGCCTCTACGAGCAGTACTTC
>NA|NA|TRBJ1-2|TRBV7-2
CASSLGLDNYGYTF
TGTGCCAGCAGCTTAGGACTGGATAACTATGGCTACACCTTC
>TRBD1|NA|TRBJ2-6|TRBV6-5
CASSYGQGGGANVLTF
TGTGCCAGCAGCTACGGACAGGGCGGTGGGGCCAACGTCCTGACTTTC
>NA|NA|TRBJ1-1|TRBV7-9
CASSLELVGAFF
TGTGCCAGCAGCTTAGAGCTTGTCGGAGCTTTCTTT
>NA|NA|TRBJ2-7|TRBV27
CASTQTGSSYEQYF
TGTGCCAGCACCCAGACGGGGAGCTCCTACGAGCAGTACTTC
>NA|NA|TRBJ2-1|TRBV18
CASSPQGGDEQFF
TGTGCCAGCTCACCACAGGGAGGCGATGAGCAGTTCTTC
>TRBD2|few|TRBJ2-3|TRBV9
CASSAHGGGPQRTDTQYF
TGTGCCAGCAGCGCCCACGGGGGGGGCCCGCAGAGGACAGATACGCAGTATTTT
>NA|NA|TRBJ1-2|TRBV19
CASTYHGGYTF
TGTGCCAGTACGTACCACGGTGGCTACACCTTC
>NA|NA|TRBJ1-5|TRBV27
CASSPLYSNQPQHF
TGTGCCAGCAGTCCCCTCTATAGCAATCAGCCCCAGCATTTT
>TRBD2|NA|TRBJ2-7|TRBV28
CASSLPLAGDYEQYF
TGTGCCAGCAGTTTACCCCTAGCGGGGGACTACGAGCAGTACTTC
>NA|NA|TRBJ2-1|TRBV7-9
CASREKGDPVSYNEQFF
TGTGCCAGCAGAGAAAAGGGGGACCCCGTATCCTACAATGAGCAGTTCTTC
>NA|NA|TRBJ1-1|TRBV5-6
CASSLVGGKNTEAFF
TGTGCCAGCAGCTTGGTAGGCGGGAAGAACACTGAAGCTTTCTTT
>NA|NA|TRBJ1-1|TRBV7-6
CASSLEPRGLGEAFF
TGTGCCAGCAGCTTAGAACCCAGGGGATTGGGTGAAGCTTTCTTT
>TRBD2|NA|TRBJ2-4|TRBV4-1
CASSPPTSGDLQYF
TGCGCCAGCAGCCCACCGACTAGCGGGGACCTTCAGTACTTC
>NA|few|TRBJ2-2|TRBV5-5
CASSRDISGELFF
TGTGCCAGCAGCAGGGACATTAGCGGGGAGCTGTTTTTT
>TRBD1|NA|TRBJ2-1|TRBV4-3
CASSQDSPGGHNEQFF
TGCGCCAGCAGCCAAGATTCCCCAGGGGGTCACAATGAGCAGTTCTTC
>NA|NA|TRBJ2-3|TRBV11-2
CASSLGQRTQYF
TGTGCCAGCAGCTTAGGACAGAGGACGCAGTATTTT
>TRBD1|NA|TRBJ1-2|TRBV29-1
CSVEPGQGLYTF
TGCAGCGTTGAACCGGGACAGGGACTTTACACCTTC
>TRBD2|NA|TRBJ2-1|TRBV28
CASSPEPGTSSYNEQFF
TGTGCCAGCAGTCCAGAACCCGGGACTAGCTCCTACAATGAGCAGTTCTTC
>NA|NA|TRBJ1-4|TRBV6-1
CASSEGTPYEKLFF
TGTGCCAGCAGTGAGGGGACACCCTATGAAAAACTGTTTTTT
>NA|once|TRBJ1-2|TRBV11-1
CASSPGQNYGYTF
TGTGCCAGCAGTCCGGGACAAAACTATGGCTACACCTTC
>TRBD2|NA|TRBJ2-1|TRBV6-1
CASSELLAGGGEQFF
TGTGCCAGCAGTGAGTTATTAGCGGGAGGGGGTGAGCAGTTCTTC
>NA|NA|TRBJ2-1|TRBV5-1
CASSWDFNEQFF
TGCGCCAGCAGTTGGGACTTCAATGAGCAGTTCTTC
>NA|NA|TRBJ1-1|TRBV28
CASTSNTEAFF
TGTGCCAGCACCTCCAACACTGAAGCTTTCTTT
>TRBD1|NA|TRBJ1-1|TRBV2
CASNHRGGTEAFF
TGTGCCAGCAACCACAGGGGCGGTACTGAAGCTTTCTTT
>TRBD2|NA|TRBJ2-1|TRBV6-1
CASSEALAGGGNEQFF
TGTGCCAGCAGTGAAGCGCTAGCGGGAGGAGGAAATGAGCAGTTCTTC
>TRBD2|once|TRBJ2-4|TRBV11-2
CASSSRTSGKNIQYF
TGTGCCAGCAGCTCCCGCACTAGCGGCAAGAACATTCAGTACTTC
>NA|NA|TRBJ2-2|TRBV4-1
CASQSRQGFTGELFF
TGCGCCAGTCAGAGTCGGCAGGGCTTCACCGGGGAGCTGTTTTTT
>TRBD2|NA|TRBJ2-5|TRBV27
CASSLGWGGETQYF
TGTGCCAGCAGTTTAGGGTGGGGGGGGGAGACCCAGTACTTC
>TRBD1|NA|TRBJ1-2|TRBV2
CASRTGRDYGYTF
TGTGCCAGCCGGACAGGTCGTGACTATGGCTACACCTTC
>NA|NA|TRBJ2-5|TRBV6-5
CASSARVLETQYF
TGTGCCAGCAGCGCAAGAGTCTTAGAGACCCAGTACTTC
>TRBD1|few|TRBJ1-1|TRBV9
CASSRQGSEAFF
TGTGCCAGCAGCAGACAGGGCAGTGAAGCTTTCTTT
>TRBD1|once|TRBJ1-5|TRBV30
CAWSGKGGHQPQHF
TGTGCCTGGAGTGGAAAAGGGGGCCATCAGCCCCAGCATTTT
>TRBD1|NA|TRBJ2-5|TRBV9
CASSAMTGLETQYF
TGTGCCAGCAGTGCAATGACAGGGTTGGAGACCCAGTACTTC
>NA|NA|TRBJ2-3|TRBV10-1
CASSEGGGVTDTQYF
TGCGCCAGCAGTGAAGGAGGCGGGGTGACAGATACGCAGTATTTT
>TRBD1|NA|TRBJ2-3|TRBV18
CASSPGQVSDTQYF
TGTGCCAGCTCACCAGGACAGGTTTCAGATACGCAGTATTTT
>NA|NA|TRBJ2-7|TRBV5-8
CASSDPRSAGLTYEQYF
TGTGCCAGCAGCGACCCCCGGTCTGCGGGTCTCACCTACGAGCAGTACTTC
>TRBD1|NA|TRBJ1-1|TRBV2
CASSEGTGVTEAFF
TGTGCCAGCAGTGAGGGGACAGGGGTGACTGAAGCTTTCTTT
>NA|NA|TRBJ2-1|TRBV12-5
CASGSLNEQFF
TGTGCTAGTGGTTCCCTCAATGAGCAGTTCTTC
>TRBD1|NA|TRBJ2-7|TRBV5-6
CASSLAWTGSSYEQYF
TGTGCCAGCAGCTTGGCATGGACAGGGAGCTCCTACGAGCAGTACTTC
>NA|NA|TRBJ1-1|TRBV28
CASSFVTGKMNTEAFF
TGTGCCAGCAGTTTTGTTACAGGGAAGATGAACACTGAAGCTTTCTTT
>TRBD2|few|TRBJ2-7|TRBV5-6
CASSETSGRPMIYEQYF
TGTGCCAGCAGCGAGACTAGCGGGAGGCCGATGATCTACGAGCAGTACTTC
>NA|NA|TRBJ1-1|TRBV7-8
CASFGQAGTEAFF
TGTGCCAGCTTTGGGCAGGCGGGCACTGAAGCTTTCTTT
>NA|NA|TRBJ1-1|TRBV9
CASSVVGDTEAFF
TGTGCCAGCAGCGTAGTAGGAGACACTGAAGCTTTCTTT